This TCR beta chain was sequenced for a study of cytomegalovirus exposure and HLA in healthy donors. A word on this clone: Its specificity is not known.

Notes on the study in general: Some V segments, including TRBV6-2 and TRBV6-3, were excluded as indistinguishable.

Use of 60 Vbeta and 13 Jbeta primers characterized the PCR. This table comes from immunoSEQ multiplex PCR, and its TCRdb copy is limited to in-frame clones, with some not included. The sample holds 100,000 to 150,000 clones, around four fifths seen once. Every donor was a healthy person donating bone marrow. The trim removed 1 base at V and 2 bases at J, leaving 8 bases unmatched. This CDR3 is built from 16 residues. The germline gives CDR1 SGHTA, CDR2 FQGNSA. Sequenced material: PBMCs. The sequence derives from a man aged 30 to 39 in good health and CMV-seropositive. The chain recombines TRBV7-2 with TRBJ2-7; 7 nucleotides align to TRBD2. In DNA, the CDR3 is TGTGCCAGCAGCTTAGTATTGGCTAGCGGACCCTACGAGCAGTACTTC. Protein: CASSLVLASGPYEQYF.